This T cell receptor (beta chain) came from a study of OX40 agonist ivuxolimab in advanced cancers. The data were produced by immunoSEQ multiplex PCR, yet TCRdb's version contains in-frame clones alone and is incomplete. The sample has approximately 70,000 clones, 80% to 90% seen once; the top ten hold roughly a sixth. V was shortened by 3 bases and J by 7 bases, with 18 bases between the two germline ends. Germline-derived CDR1 and CDR2 are LNHDA and SQIVND (reference sequence). This CDR3 is 15 amino acids long. With regard to this clone: What it binds is not known.

Findings and caveats of the study: Clonal expansion by week 6 occurred in CD4+ and CD8+ blood T cells (at 0.1 to 3.0 mg/kg).

The V and J genes are TRBV19 and TRBJ1-2, with D perhaps matching TRBD1 (5 bases). Material: CD4+ or CD8+ T cells sorted from blood, obtained in a trial of the OX40 agonist ivuxolimab. The TCR comes from an adult with an advanced solid tumor such as melanoma, head and neck, liver or kidney cancer. The CDR3 DNA is TGTGCCAGTAGTATGTTCGGGCAGGGTATCTCTGGCTACACCTTC. This translates into CASSMFGQGISGYTF.